In its sample, the clone carrying this T cell receptor (beta chain) was seen once. Libraries were prepared by immunoSEQ multiplex PCR; TCRdb keeps only in-frame clonotypes and omits some of them. Seen here are 130,000 to 150,000 clones, around 90% observed once, and the top ten hold approximately 5.2%. The sample comes from a study of T cell responses to AZD1222 COVID-19 vaccine. The CDR3 has 15 amino acids. Trimming left V 6 bases short and J 1 base short, with 12 bases between. Germline V gene data show CDR1 as MRHNA and CDR2 as SNTAGT. This chain connects TRBV6-4 to TRBJ2-2; D is perhaps TRBD1 or TRBD2 (6 bases each). This receptor was obtained from an adult in good health. The sample consisted of peripheral blood, taken on day 0 of AZD1222 vaccination. CDR3 amino acids: CASRGGTENTGELFF. Here the CDR3 DNA reads TGTGCCAGCAGAGGGGGGACGGAGAACACCGGGGAGCTGTTTTTT.